This TCR beta chain was sequenced during a study of Ad26.COV2.S vaccination and SARS-CoV-2 variants. The CDR3 contains 13 residues. From germline, CDR1 is GTSNPN and CDR2 SVGIG (reference sequence). Between the trimmed V and J ends, which lost 1 base and 0 bases, there was a span of 6 bases. The repertoire was sequenced with immunoSEQ multiplex PCR; TCRdb's copy has only in-frame clones and lacks some. Altogether under 150,000 clones are present, about nine tenths being singletons, with the ten largest covering 4.5% to 6%. This receptor was identified in a human donor who had recovered from COVID-19. The rearrangement links TRBV30 to TRBJ2-5; D may be TRBD1 (5 bases). The sample was peripheral blood, taken after recovery from COVID-19. Written as DNA, the CDR3 is TGTGCCTGGAGTGCAGGGAACCAAGAGACCCAGTACTTC. Translating gives CAWSAGNQETQYF.